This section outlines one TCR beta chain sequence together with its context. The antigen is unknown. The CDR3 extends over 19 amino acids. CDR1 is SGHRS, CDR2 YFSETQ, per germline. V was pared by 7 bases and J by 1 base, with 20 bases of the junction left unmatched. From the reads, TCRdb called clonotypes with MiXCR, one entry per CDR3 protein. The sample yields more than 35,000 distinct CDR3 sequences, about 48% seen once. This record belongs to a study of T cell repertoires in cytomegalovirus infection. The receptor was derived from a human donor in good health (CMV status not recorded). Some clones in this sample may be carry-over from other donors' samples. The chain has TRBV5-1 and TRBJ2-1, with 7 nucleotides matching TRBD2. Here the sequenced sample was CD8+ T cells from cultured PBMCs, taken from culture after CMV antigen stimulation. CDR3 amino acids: CASAPTGGSKFASYNEQFF. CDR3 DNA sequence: TGCGCCAGCGCCCCGACTGGCGGGAGTAAATTTGCTTCCTACAATGAGCAGTTCTTC.